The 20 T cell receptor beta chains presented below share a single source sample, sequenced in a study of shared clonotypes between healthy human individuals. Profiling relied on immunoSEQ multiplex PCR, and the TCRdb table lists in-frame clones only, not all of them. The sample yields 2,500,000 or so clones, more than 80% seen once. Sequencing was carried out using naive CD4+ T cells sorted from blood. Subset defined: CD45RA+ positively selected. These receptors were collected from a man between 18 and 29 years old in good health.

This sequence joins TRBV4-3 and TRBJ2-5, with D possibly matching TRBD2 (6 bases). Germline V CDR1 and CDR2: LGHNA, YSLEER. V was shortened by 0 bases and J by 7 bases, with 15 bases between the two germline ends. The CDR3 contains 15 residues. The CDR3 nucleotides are TGCGCCAGCAGCCAAGACCAACGGGGGTGGGGGACCCAGTACTTC. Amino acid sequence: CASSQDQRGWGTQYF.

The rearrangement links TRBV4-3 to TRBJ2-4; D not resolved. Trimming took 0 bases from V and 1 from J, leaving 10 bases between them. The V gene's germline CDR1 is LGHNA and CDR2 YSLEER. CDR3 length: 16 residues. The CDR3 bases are TGCGCCAGCAGCCAAGATCGGTCGGTGGCCAAAAACATTCAGTACTTC. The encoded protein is CASSQDRSVAKNIQYF.

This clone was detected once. The CDR3: CASSRAPSNTGELFF. As DNA, the CDR3 is TGTGCCAGCAGTCGAGCCCCCTCGAACACCGGGGAGCTGTTTTTT. The V call is TRBV6-5, the J call TRBJ2-2; D uncertain. The germline V gene has CDR1 MNHEY and CDR2 SVGAGI. Trimming left V 5 bases short and J 0 bases short, with 10 bases between. The CDR3 has 15 residues.

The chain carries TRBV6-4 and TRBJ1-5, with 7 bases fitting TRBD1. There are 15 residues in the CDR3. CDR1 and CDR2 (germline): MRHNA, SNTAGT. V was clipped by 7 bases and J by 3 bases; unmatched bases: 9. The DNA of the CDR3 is TGTGCCAGCAAAGGACAGGTGCATTTCAATCAGCCCCAGCATTTT. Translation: CASKGQVHFNQPQHF.

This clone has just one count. CDR3 sequence: CASSSPGRGPNYGYTF. CDR3 bases: TGTGCCAGCAGTTCCCCTGGCAGGGGCCCGAACTATGGCTACACCTTC. The chain links TRBV28 to TRBJ1-2, with a tentative D call TRBD1 (6 bases). The CDR3 has 16 residues. Trimming removed 4 bases at V and 2 bases at J, with 17 bases between. Germline V CDR1 and CDR2: MDHEN, SYDVKM.

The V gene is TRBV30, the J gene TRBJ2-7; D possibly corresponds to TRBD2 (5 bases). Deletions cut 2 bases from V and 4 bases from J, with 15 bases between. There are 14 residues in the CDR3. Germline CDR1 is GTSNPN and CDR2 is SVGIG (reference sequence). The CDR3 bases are TGTGCCTGGAGTACGGTAGTCGGGGTTTACGAGCAGTACTTC. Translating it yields CAWSTVVGVYEQYF.

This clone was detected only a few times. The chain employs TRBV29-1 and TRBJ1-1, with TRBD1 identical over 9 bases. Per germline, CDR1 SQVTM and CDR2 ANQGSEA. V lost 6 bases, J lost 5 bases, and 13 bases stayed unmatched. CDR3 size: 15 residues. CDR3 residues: CSVWVPGQGRTEAFF. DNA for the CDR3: TGCAGCGTCTGGGTCCCGGGACAGGGACGAACTGAAGCTTTCTTT.

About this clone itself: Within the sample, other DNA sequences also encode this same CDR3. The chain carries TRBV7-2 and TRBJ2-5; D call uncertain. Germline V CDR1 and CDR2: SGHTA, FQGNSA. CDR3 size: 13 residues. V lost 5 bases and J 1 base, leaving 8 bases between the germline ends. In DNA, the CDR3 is TGTGCCAGCAGCAAAAGCACCCAAGAGACCCAGTACTTC. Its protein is CASSKSTQETQYF.

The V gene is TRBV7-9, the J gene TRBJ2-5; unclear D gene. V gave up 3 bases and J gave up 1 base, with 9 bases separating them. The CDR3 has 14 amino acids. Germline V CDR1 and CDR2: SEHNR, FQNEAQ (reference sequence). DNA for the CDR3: TGTGCCAGCAGCTTCCGACAAGGCCAAGAGACCCAGTACTTC. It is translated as CASSFRQGQETQYF. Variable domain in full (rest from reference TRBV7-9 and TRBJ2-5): DTGVSQNPRHKITKRGQNVTFRCDPISEHNRLYWYRQTLGQGPEFLTYFQNEAQLEKSRLLSDRFSAERPKGSFSTLEIQRTEQGDSAMYLCASSFRQGQETQYFGPGTRLLVL.

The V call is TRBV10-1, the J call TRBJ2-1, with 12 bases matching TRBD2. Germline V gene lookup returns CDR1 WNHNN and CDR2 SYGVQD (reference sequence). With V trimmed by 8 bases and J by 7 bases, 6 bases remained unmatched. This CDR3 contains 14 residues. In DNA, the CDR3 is TGCGCCAGCTCGACTAGCGGGAGATTGAATGAGCAGTTCTTC. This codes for CASSTSGRLNEQFF.

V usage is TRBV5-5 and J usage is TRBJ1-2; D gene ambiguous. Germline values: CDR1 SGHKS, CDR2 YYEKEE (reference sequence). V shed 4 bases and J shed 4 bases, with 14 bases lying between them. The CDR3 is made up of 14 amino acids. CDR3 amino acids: CASSQQSSAYGYTF. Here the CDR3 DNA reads TGTGCCAGCAGCCAGCAGAGCTCCGCCTATGGCTACACCTTC.

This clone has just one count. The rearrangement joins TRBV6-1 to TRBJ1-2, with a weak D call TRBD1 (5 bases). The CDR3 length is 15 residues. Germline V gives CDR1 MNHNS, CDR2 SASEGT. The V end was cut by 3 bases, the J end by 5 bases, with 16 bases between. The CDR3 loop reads CASSDTGSLSYGYTF. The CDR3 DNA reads TGTGCCAGCAGTGACACAGGCAGCCTGAGTTATGGCTACACCTTC.

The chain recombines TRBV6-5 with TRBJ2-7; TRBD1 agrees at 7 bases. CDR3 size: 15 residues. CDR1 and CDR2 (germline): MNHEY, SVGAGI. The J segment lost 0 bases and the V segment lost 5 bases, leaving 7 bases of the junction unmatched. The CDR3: CASSALTGYSYEQYF. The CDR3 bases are TGTGCCAGCAGTGCCTTGACAGGGTACTCCTACGAGCAGTACTTC.

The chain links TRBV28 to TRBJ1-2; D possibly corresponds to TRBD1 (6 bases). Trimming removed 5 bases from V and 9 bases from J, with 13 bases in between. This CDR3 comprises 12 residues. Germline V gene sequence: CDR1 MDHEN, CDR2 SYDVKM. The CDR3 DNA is TGTGCCAGCAGTGAGTTAGACAGGAGCTACACCTTC. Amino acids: CASSELDRSYTF.

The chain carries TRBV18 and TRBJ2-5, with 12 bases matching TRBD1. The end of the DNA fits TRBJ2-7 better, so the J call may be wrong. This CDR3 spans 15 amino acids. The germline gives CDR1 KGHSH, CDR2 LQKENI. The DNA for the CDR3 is TGTGCCAGCTCACCGACCGGGACAGGGGGCTTCGAGCAGTACTTC. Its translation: CASSPTGTGGFEQYF.

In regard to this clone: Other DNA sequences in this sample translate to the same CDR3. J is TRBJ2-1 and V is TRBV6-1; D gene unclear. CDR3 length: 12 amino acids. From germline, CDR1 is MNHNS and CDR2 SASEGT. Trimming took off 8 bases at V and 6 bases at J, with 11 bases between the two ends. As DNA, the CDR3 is TGTGCCAGCTCCCGAGTTGGCAATGAGCAGTTCTTC. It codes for CASSRVGNEQFF.

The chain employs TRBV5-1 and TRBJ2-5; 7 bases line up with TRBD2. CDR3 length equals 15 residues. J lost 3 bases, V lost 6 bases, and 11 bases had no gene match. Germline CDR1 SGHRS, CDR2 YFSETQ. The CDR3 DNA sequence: TGCGCCAGCACCCAGACTAGCAGATCCGAAGAGACCCAGTACTTC. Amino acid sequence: CASTQTSRSEETQYF. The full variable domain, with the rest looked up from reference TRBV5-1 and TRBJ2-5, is KAGVTQTPRYLIKTRGQQVTLSCSPISGHRSVSWYQQTPGQGLQFLFEYFSETQRNKGNFPGRFSGRQFSNSRSEMNVSTLELGDSALYLCASTQTSRSEETQYFGPGTRLLVL.

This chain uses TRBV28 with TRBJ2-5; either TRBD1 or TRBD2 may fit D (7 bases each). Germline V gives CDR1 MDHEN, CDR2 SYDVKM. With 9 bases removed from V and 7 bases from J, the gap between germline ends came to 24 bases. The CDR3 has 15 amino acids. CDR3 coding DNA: TGTGCCAGTACTGCGACGGGACAGCCGGGGGGGACCCAGTACTTC. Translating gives CASTATGQPGGTQYF.

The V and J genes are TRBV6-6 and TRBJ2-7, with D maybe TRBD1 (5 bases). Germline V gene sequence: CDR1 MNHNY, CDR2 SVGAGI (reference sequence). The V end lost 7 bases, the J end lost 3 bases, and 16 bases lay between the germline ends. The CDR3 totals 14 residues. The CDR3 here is CASTHGPQGYEQYF. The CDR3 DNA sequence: TGTGCCAGCACCCACGGTCCGCAGGGCTACGAGCAGTACTTC.

The CDR3 here is CASSPPTVLNYGYTF. Here the CDR3 DNA reads TGTGCCAGCTCACCGCCAACAGTTCTCAACTATGGCTACACCTTC. The chain joins TRBV18 to TRBJ1-2; D call uncertain. Germline V gives CDR1 KGHSH, CDR2 LQKENI. CDR3 length: 15 residues. V was cut by 3 bases and J by 2 bases, with 13 bases left in between.